A selection of T cell receptor beta chains follows, all from one sample in a study of blood T cells in healthy people across ages. In TCRdb, the 5' RACE reads were re-called with MiXCR into one record per CDR3 protein. Altogether about 1.4 million distinct CDR3 sequences are present, approximately 59% being singletons, with the ten largest covering more than 6%. The sample was blood. Every receptor here comes from a man younger than 35 in good health. The CDR3 runs from the conserved cysteine through the conserved F or W. Each record gives: clone size, D gene, J gene, V gene, CDR3 protein, CDR3 DNA. A D gene is named only where the DNA matches it firmly. Clone size is stated in some rows and not others, as once, few, many or a class when expanded.

clone size: .; D gene: TRBD2; J gene: TRBJ2-1; V gene: TRBV4-2; CDR3 protein: CASSHSPGLAATQHYNEQFF; CDR3 DNA: TGTGCCAGCAGCCATTCGCCGGGACTAGCGGCAACGCAACACTACAATGAGCAGTTCTTC
clone size: many; D gene: TRBD2; J gene: TRBJ2-7; V gene: TRBV27; CDR3 protein: CASSLFSGAAYEQYF; CDR3 DNA: TGTGCCAGCAGTTTATTTAGCGGGGCTGCCTACGAGCAGTACTTC
clone size: .; D gene: .; J gene: TRBJ2-1; V gene: TRBV3-1; CDR3 protein: CASSQVRQGSEQFF; CDR3 DNA: TGTGCCAGCAGCCAAGTGCGTCAGGGAAGTGAGCAGTTCTTC
clone size: .; D gene: .; J gene: TRBJ1-4; V gene: TRBV29-1; CDR3 protein: CSVVRGNNEKLFF; CDR3 DNA: TGCAGCGTTGTGCGGGGAAATAATGAAAAACTGTTTTTT
clone size: .; D gene: .; J gene: TRBJ2-7; V gene: TRBV29-1; CDR3 protein: CSGEEGCEQYF; CDR3 DNA: TGCAGCGGTGAAGAAGGATGTGAGCAGTACTTC
clone size: few; D gene: .; J gene: TRBJ1-1; V gene: TRBV7-9; CDR3 protein: CASSLKDLNTEAFF; CDR3 DNA: TGTGCCAGCAGCTTGAAGGATTTGAACACTGAAGCTTTCTTT
clone size: .; D gene: TRBD1; J gene: TRBJ1-1; V gene: TRBV7-6; CDR3 protein: CASSPTTGLAEAFF; CDR3 DNA: TGTGCCAGCAGCCCTACGACAGGGTTGGCTGAAGCTTTCTTT
clone size: few; D gene: .; J gene: TRBJ1-4; V gene: TRBV28; CDR3 protein: CASLQGNYEKLFF; CDR3 DNA: TGTGCCAGCCTACAGGGAAATTATGAAAAACTGTTTTTT
clone size: .; D gene: .; J gene: TRBJ2-5; V gene: TRBV20-1; CDR3 protein: CSTRGAPETQYF; CDR3 DNA: TGCAGTACTAGAGGTGCCCCCGAGACCCAGTACTTC
clone size: .; D gene: TRBD2; J gene: TRBJ2-3; V gene: TRBV28; CDR3 protein: CASSLLKSGLYTQYF; CDR3 DNA: TGTGCCAGCAGTTTACTCAAGTCGGGACTATACACGCAGTATTTT
clone size: .; D gene: .; J gene: TRBJ2-4; V gene: TRBV20-1; CDR3 protein: CSAREGRLFRIQYF; CDR3 DNA: TGCAGTGCTAGAGAGGGAAGGCTATTTAGGATTCAGTACTTC
clone size: .; D gene: .; J gene: TRBJ1-1; V gene: TRBV4-1; CDR3 protein: CASSQETTVTEAFF; CDR3 DNA: TGCGCCAGCAGTCAAGAGACGACGGTCACTGAAGCTTTCTTT
clone size: .; D gene: TRBD2; J gene: TRBJ2-7; V gene: TRBV7-2; CDR3 protein: CASSLIRLAGGSAYEQYF; CDR3 DNA: TGTGCCAGCAGCTTAATCAGACTAGCGGGAGGATCCGCCTACGAGCAGTACTTC
clone size: .; D gene: .; J gene: TRBJ2-7; V gene: TRBV5-1; CDR3 protein: CASSFSKAYEQYF; CDR3 DNA: TGCGCCAGCAGCTTCAGCAAGGCCTACGAGCAGTACTTC
clone size: .; D gene: TRBD1; J gene: TRBJ2-7; V gene: TRBV27; CDR3 protein: CASSWETGDYEQYF; CDR3 DNA: TGTGCCAGCAGTTGGGAGACAGGGGACTACGAGCAGTACTTC
clone size: .; D gene: TRBD2; J gene: TRBJ2-5; V gene: TRBV12-3/TRBV12-4; CDR3 protein: CASSLPSGRKQETQYF; CDR3 DNA: TGTGCCAGCAGTCTCCCTAGCGGGCGCAAACAAGAGACCCAGTACTTC
clone size: few; D gene: .; J gene: TRBJ2-5; V gene: TRBV25-1; CDR3 protein: CASVSGGGKYQETQYF; CDR3 DNA: TGTGCCAGCGTATCAGGTGGGGGCAAGTACCAAGAGACCCAGTACTTC
clone size: .; D gene: .; J gene: TRBJ2-3; V gene: TRBV6-2/TRBV6-3; CDR3 protein: CASRPRLMPTDTQYF; CDR3 DNA: TGTGCCAGCAGGCCACGACTTATGCCTACAGATACGCAGTATTTT
clone size: .; D gene: .; J gene: TRBJ2-5; V gene: TRBV7-2; CDR3 protein: CASSLAEDLGYLEREQYF; CDR3 DNA: TGTGCCAGCAGCTTAGCGGAGGACCTGGGGTACTTGGAACGAGAGCAGTACTTC
clone size: .; D gene: .; J gene: TRBJ2-5; V gene: TRBV5-6; CDR3 protein: CASSFRDSPSVGQQETQYF; CDR3 DNA: TGTGCCAGCAGCTTCCGTGATTCCCCTAGCGTGGGTCAACAAGAGACCCAGTACTTC
clone size: few; D gene: .; J gene: TRBJ2-4; V gene: TRBV7-9; CDR3 protein: CASSLFGEGLDIQYF; CDR3 DNA: TGTGCCAGCAGCTTATTTGGAGAGGGTTTGGACATTCAGTACTTC
clone size: few; D gene: .; J gene: TRBJ2-3; V gene: TRBV10-3; CDR3 protein: CARQVLQEDHTDTQYF; CDR3 DNA: TGTGCCAGGCAAGTACTACAGGAGGACCACACAGATACGCAGTATTTT
clone size: .; D gene: .; J gene: TRBJ1-2; V gene: TRBV29-1; CDR3 protein: CSVFRLAGSSGDGYTF; CDR3 DNA: TGCAGCGTTTTCAGGTTGGCAGGATCCTCCGGAGATGGCTACACCTTC
clone size: .; D gene: TRBD2; J gene: TRBJ2-5; V gene: TRBV7-9; CDR3 protein: CASSSLSGREETQYF; CDR3 DNA: TGTGCCAGCAGCTCTCTGTCTGGGCGGGAGGAGACCCAGTACTTC
clone size: .; D gene: .; J gene: TRBJ2-3; V gene: TRBV3-1; CDR3 protein: CASSRRRWDTQYF; CDR3 DNA: TGTGCCAGCAGCCGTCGCCGCTGGGATACGCAGTATTTT
clone size: .; D gene: .; J gene: TRBJ2-7; V gene: TRBV25-1; CDR3 protein: CASSECGRNYEQYF; CDR3 DNA: TGTGCCAGCAGTGAATGCGGCAGGAATTACGAGCAGTACTTC
clone size: .; D gene: .; J gene: TRBJ2-7; V gene: TRBV7-2; CDR3 protein: CASSPHRTVYEQYF; CDR3 DNA: TGTGCCAGCAGCCCCCACCGGACAGTCTACGAGCAGTACTTC
clone size: .; D gene: TRBD1; J gene: TRBJ2-7; V gene: TRBV12-3/TRBV12-4; CDR3 protein: CASSSPGHRGYDEQYF; CDR3 DNA: TGTGCCAGCAGTTCCCCCGGTCACAGGGGGTACGACGAGCAGTACTTC
clone size: .; D gene: .; J gene: TRBJ2-1; V gene: TRBV29-1; CDR3 protein: CSVEVRGQYNEQFF; CDR3 DNA: TGCAGCGTTGAAGTAAGAGGACAGTACAATGAGCAGTTCTTC
clone size: once; D gene: .; J gene: TRBJ1-5; V gene: TRBV28; CDR3 protein: CASIYDGVPYQPQHF; CDR3 DNA: TGTGCCAGCATCTATGACGGGGTTCCCTATCAGCCCCAGCATTTT
clone size: .; D gene: TRBD1; J gene: TRBJ1-1; V gene: TRBV2; CDR3 protein: CASMPGQGTEAFF; CDR3 DNA: TGTGCCAGCATGCCTGGACAGGGGACTGAAGCTTTCTTT
clone size: .; D gene: .; J gene: TRBJ1-1; V gene: TRBV4-1; CDR3 protein: CASSQDSLVAFF; CDR3 DNA: TGCGCCAGCAGCCAAGATTCGCTCGTGGCTTTCTTT
clone size: .; D gene: .; J gene: TRBJ2-7; V gene: TRBV29-1; CDR3 protein: CSVGPEYEQYF; CDR3 DNA: TGCAGCGTTGGGCCGGAGTACGAGCAGTACTTC
clone size: few; D gene: .; J gene: TRBJ2-4; V gene: TRBV6-6; CDR3 protein: CASSYTVEEQYF; CDR3 DNA: TGTGCCAGCAGTTACACCGTGGAGGAGCAGTACTTC
clone size: .; D gene: TRBD2; J gene: TRBJ2-7; V gene: TRBV20-1; CDR3 protein: CSARIAGNSYEQYF; CDR3 DNA: TGCAGTGCTAGAATAGCGGGAAACTCCTACGAGCAGTACTTC
clone size: .; D gene: .; J gene: TRBJ2-7; V gene: TRBV6-2/TRBV6-3; CDR3 protein: CASSYSGNVHEQYF; CDR3 DNA: TGTGCCAGCAGTTACTCGGGAAACGTTCACGAGCAGTACTTC
clone size: .; D gene: TRBD1; J gene: TRBJ1-1; V gene: TRBV29-1; CDR3 protein: CSVDSVGTGGIQAEAFF; CDR3 DNA: TGCAGCGTTGATTCCGTCGGGACAGGGGGAATTCAAGCTGAAGCTTTCTTT
clone size: few; D gene: TRBD1; J gene: TRBJ2-7; V gene: TRBV2; CDR3 protein: CASKTGGYEQYF; CDR3 DNA: TGTGCCAGCAAAACAGGGGGATACGAGCAGTACTTC
clone size: .; D gene: TRBD1; J gene: TRBJ2-1; V gene: TRBV4-3; CDR3 protein: CASSQDSIGGRVYNEQFF; CDR3 DNA: TGCGCCAGCAGCCAAGATAGTATAGGGGGCCGGGTCTACAATGAGCAGTTCTTC
clone size: many; D gene: TRBD1; J gene: TRBJ2-7; V gene: TRBV29-1; CDR3 protein: CSVEQGAGEQYF; CDR3 DNA: TGCAGCGTTGAGCAGGGGGCTGGTGAGCAGTACTTC
clone size: .; D gene: TRBD2; J gene: TRBJ2-3; V gene: TRBV27; CDR3 protein: CASSPVGLIDTDTQYF; CDR3 DNA: TGTGCCAGCAGTCCTGTGGGACTAATCGACACAGATACGCAGTATTTT
clone size: few; D gene: .; J gene: TRBJ2-5; V gene: TRBV7-9; CDR3 protein: CASSLPGAETQYF; CDR3 DNA: TGTGCCAGCAGCTTGCCCGGGGCAGAGACCCAGTACTTC
clone size: .; D gene: .; J gene: TRBJ2-2; V gene: TRBV10-2; CDR3 protein: CASKGSTGELFF; CDR3 DNA: TGCGCCAGCAAAGGGTCCACCGGGGAGCTGTTTTTT
clone size: .; D gene: .; J gene: TRBJ2-5; V gene: TRBV6-2/TRBV6-3; CDR3 protein: CASSEQGRGTQYF; CDR3 DNA: TGTGCCAGCAGCGAACAGGGAAGAGGGACCCAGTACTTC
clone size: .; D gene: TRBD1; J gene: TRBJ2-3; V gene: TRBV10-2; CDR3 protein: CASQRGAGTGTDTQYF; CDR3 DNA: TGCGCCAGCCAGCGTGGTGCTGGGACAGGGACAGATACGCAGTATTTT
clone size: .; D gene: .; J gene: TRBJ2-4; V gene: TRBV9; CDR3 protein: CASSVSEKNIQYF; CDR3 DNA: TGTGCCAGCAGCGTGTCAGAGAAAAACATTCAGTACTTC
clone size: .; D gene: TRBD1; J gene: TRBJ1-5; V gene: TRBV28; CDR3 protein: CASNSGVKRQGVSNQPQHF; CDR3 DNA: TGTGCCAGCAATTCTGGGGTCAAAAGACAGGGGGTTAGCAATCAGCCCCAGCATTTT
clone size: few; D gene: .; J gene: TRBJ1-5; V gene: TRBV10-3; CDR3 protein: CAISDMRGDQPQHF; CDR3 DNA: TGTGCCATCAGTGATATGAGAGGGGATCAGCCCCAGCATTTT
clone size: .; D gene: .; J gene: TRBJ1-1; V gene: TRBV25-1; CDR3 protein: CASRDPGQPNTEAFF; CDR3 DNA: TGTGCCAGCAGGGACCCCGGGCAGCCGAACACTGAAGCTTTCTTT
clone size: .; D gene: TRBD2; J gene: TRBJ2-1; V gene: TRBV6-2/TRBV6-3; CDR3 protein: CASSYPAGTSGNPSYNEQFF; CDR3 DNA: TGTGCCAGCAGTTACCCAGCCGGGACTAGCGGAAACCCCTCCTACAATGAGCAGTTCTTC